This is a list of T cell receptor beta chains from one sample in a study of blood T cell repertoires in COVID-19. Measured with immunoSEQ multiplex PCR; TCRdb has only the in-frame clones, and not every one. In the table there are some 58,000 clones, 90% of which are singletons. Sequenced input: peripheral blood. The receptors stem from a man aged 40-49 years with acute or convalescent COVID-19. Each CDR3 is given with its conserved first and last residue. Each record gives: CDR3 protein, V gene, J gene, CDR3 length.

CDR3aa: CASSPRGLGGYTF
v_gene: TRBV18
j_gene: TRBJ1-2
len: 13

CDR3aa: CASSLGYLRNTEAFF
v_gene: TRBV11-2
j_gene: TRBJ1-1
len: 15

CDR3aa: CASSDSRVSEQFF
v_gene: TRBV6-4
j_gene: TRBJ2-1
len: 13

CDR3aa: CATSRETSANPNTGELFF
v_gene: TRBV15
j_gene: TRBJ2-2
len: 18

CDR3aa: CASSLYRDSGANVLTF
v_gene: TRBV5-4
j_gene: TRBJ2-6
len: 16

CDR3aa: CASSRTSGGDYNEQFF
v_gene: TRBV7-3
j_gene: TRBJ2-1
len: 16

CDR3aa: CASSDTVNTEAFF
v_gene: TRBV25-1
j_gene: TRBJ1-1
len: 13

CDR3aa: CASSFSGRADGANVLTF
v_gene: TRBV5-4
j_gene: TRBJ2-6
len: 17

CDR3aa: CAWTPGGGKANEQFF
v_gene: TRBV30
j_gene: TRBJ2-1
len: 15

CDR3aa: CATSDLAGGGDEQFF
v_gene: TRBV24-1
j_gene: TRBJ2-1
len: 15

CDR3aa: CASTKRPQDYGYTF
v_gene: TRBV6-5
j_gene: TRBJ1-2
len: 14

CDR3aa: CASSIGARAGYGYTF
v_gene: TRBV19
j_gene: TRBJ1-2
len: 15

CDR3aa: CASSYRSGGVYNEQFF
v_gene: TRBV7-2
j_gene: TRBJ2-1
len: 16

CDR3aa: CASSLRSPIKGATNEKLFF
v_gene: TRBV7-9
j_gene: TRBJ1-4
len: 19